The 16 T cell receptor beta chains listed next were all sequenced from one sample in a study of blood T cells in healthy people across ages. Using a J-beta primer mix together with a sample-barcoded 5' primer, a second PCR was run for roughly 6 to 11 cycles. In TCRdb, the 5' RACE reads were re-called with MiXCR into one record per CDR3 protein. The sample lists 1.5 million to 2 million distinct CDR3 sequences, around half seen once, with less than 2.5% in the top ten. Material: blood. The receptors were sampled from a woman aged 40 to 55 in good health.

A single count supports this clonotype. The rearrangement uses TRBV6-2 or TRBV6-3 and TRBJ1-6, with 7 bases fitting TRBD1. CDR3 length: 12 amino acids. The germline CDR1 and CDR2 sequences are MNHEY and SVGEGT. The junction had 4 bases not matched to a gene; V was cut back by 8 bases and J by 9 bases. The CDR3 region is CASCPGGSPLHF. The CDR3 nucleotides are TGTGCCAGCTGCCCAGGGGGTTCACCCCTCCACTTT.

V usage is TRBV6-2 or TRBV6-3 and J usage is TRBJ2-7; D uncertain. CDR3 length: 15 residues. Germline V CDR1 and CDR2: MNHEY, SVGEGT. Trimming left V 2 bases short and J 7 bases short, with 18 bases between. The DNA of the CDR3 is TGTGCCAGCAGTTACAGGTCCCCGAAAGAAGATGAGCAGTACTTC. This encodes CASSYRSPKEDEQYF.

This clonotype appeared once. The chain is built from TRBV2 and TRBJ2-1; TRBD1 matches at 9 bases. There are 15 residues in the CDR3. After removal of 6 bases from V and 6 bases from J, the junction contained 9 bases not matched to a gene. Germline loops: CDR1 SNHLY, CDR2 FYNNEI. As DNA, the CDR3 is TGTGCCAGCAGCCGGACAGGGGTAGACATCAATGAGCAGTTCTTC. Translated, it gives CASSRTGVDINEQFF.

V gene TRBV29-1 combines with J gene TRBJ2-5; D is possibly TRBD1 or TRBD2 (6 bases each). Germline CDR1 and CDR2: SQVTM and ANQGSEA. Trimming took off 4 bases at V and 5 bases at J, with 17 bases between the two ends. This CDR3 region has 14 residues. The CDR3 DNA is TGCAGCGTTGTCCCTGGGGGGCGCGGGGAGACCCAGTACTTC. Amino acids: CSVVPGGRGETQYF.

The CDR3 loop reads CSARLTASHNEQFF. The CDR3, as DNA: TGCAGTGCTAGATTGACCGCTTCCCACAATGAGCAGTTCTTC. The chain couples TRBV20-1 to TRBJ2-1; unclear D gene. The CDR3 runs to 14 residues. Trimming took off 2 bases at V and 5 bases at J, with 13 bases between the two ends. Germline V gene lookup returns CDR1 DFQATT and CDR2 SNEGSKA (reference sequence).

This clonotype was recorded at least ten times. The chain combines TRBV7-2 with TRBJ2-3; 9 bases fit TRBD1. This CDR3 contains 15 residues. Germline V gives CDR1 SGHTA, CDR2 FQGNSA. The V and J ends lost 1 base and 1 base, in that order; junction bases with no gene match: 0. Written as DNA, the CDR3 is TGTGCCAGCAGCTTAGACAGGGGGCGCACAGATACGCAGTATTTT. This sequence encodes CASSLDRGRTDTQYF.

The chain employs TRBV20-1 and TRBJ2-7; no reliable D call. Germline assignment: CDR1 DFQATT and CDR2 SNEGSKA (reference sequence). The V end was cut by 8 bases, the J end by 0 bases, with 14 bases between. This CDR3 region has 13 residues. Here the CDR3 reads CSPVAASSYEQYF. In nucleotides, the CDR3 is TGCAGTCCCGTGGCGGCCAGCTCCTACGAGCAGTACTTC.

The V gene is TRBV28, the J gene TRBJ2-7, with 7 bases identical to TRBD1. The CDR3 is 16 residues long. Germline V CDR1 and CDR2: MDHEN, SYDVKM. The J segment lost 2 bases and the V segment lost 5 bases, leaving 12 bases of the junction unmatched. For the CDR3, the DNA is TGTGCCAGCAGTCCGGCTTGGGTGACAGGGACCTACGAGCAGTACTTC. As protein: CASSPAWVTGTYEQYF. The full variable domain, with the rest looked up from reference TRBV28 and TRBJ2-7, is DVKVTQSSRYLVKRTGEKVFLECVQDMDHENMFWYRQDPGLGLRLIYFSYDVKMKEKGDIPEGYSVSREKKERFSLILESASTNQTSMYLCASSPAWVTGTYEQYFGPGTRLTVT.

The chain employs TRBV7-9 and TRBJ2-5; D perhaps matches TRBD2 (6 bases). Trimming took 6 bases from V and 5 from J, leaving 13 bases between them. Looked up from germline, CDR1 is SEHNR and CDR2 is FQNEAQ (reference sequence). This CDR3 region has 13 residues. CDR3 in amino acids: CASRPESGETQYF. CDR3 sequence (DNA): TGTGCCAGCAGGCCAGAAAGCGGGGAGACCCAGTACTTC.

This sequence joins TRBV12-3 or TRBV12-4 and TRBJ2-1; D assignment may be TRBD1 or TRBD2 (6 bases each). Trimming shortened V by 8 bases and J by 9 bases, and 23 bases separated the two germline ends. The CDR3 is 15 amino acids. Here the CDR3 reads CASGNDRRGGGEQFF. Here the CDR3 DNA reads TGTGCCAGCGGAAACGACAGGAGGGGAGGAGGTGAGCAGTTCTTC.

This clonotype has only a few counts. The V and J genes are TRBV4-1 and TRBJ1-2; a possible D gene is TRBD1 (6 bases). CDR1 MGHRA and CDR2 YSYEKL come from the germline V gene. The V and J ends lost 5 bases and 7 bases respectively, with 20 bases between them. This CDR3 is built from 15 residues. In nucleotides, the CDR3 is TGCGCCAGCAGCGGAGACCGGGACACAGATGTTGGCTACACCTTC. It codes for CASSGDRDTDVGYTF.

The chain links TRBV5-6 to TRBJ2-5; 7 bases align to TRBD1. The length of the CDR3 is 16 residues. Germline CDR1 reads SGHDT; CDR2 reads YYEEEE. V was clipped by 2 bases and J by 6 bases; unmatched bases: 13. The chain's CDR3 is CASSLWSGTVSKTQYF. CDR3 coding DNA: TGTGCCAGCAGCTTATGGTCGGGGACAGTTTCGAAGACCCAGTACTTC.

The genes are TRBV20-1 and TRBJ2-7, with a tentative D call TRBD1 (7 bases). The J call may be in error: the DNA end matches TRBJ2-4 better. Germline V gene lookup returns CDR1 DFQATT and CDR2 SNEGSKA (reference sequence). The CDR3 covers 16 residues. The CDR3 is CSARDGGGAVRNIQYF. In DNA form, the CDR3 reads TGCAGTGCTAGAGATGGAGGGGGCGCCGTTCGGAACATTCAGTACTTC.

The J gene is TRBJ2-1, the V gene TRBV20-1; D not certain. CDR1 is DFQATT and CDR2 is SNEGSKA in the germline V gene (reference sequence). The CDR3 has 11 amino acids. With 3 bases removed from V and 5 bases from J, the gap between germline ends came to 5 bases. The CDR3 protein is CSARHDNEQFF. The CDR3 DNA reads TGCAGTGCTAGGCATGACAATGAGCAGTTCTTC.

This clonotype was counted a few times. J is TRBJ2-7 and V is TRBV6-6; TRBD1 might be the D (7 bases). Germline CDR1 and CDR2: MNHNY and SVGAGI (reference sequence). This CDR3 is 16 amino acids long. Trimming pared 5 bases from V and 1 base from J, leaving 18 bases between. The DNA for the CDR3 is TGTGCCAGCAGTCCGTCAGGGGGGCCATCGTCCTACGAGCAGTACTTC. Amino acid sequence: CASSPSGGPSSYEQYF.

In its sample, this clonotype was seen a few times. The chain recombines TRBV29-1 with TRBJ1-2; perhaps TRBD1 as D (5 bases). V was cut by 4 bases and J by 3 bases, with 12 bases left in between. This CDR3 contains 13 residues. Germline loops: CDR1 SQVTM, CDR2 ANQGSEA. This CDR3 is CSVGVREDYGYTF. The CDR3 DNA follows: TGCAGCGTTGGGGTCAGGGAGGACTATGGCTACACCTTC.